A single sample is the source of the 32 T cell receptor beta chains below, sequenced in a study of CD8 T cells in Susac syndrome. After extraction with the RNeasy kit, roughly 0.5 to 1 ug of the RNA was reverse transcribed using random hexamers. TCRdb processed the immunoSEQ multiplex PCR reads anew with MiXCR; each CDR3 protein has one entry. The sample shows tens of thousands of distinct CDR3 sequences, roughly 94% of them seen only once. The material sequenced was CD4+ T cells from PBMCs. Every receptor here comes from a human donor with Susac syndrome.

The rearrangement joins TRBV5-6 to TRBJ2-6; D ambiguous. Trimming took off 2 bases at V and 2 bases at J, with 8 bases between the two ends. CDR1 is SGHDT, CDR2 YYEEEE, per germline. This CDR3 is 15 amino acids long. The CDR3 is CASSFMAAGANVLTF. As DNA, the CDR3 is TGTGCCAGCAGCTTTATGGCGGCTGGGGCCAACGTCCTGACTTTC.

The chain couples TRBV12-3 or TRBV12-4 to TRBJ1-4; D is unclear. V was pared by 3 bases and J by 8 bases, with 10 bases between. The CDR3 totals 13 residues. CDR3 residues: CASSFGGVEKLFF. DNA of the CDR3: TGTGCCAGCAGTTTTGGCGGGGTCGAAAAACTGTTTTTT.

The V call is TRBV7-2, the J call TRBJ1-5, with unresolved D. Per the germline V gene, CDR1 is SGHTA and CDR2 is FQGNSA. This CDR3 is built from 15 residues. Trimming removed 5 bases at V and 4 bases at J, with 15 bases between. This CDR3 reads CASSPSAGVNQPQHF. The DNA for the CDR3 is TGTGCCAGCAGCCCCTCGGCAGGCGTAAATCAGCCCCAGCATTTT.

The chain uses TRBV20-1 and TRBJ2-1, with 9 bases identical to TRBD1. The junction had 8 bases not matched to a gene; V was cut back by 2 bases and J by 6 bases. Germline V gene data show CDR1 as DFQATT and CDR2 as SNEGSKA (reference sequence). This CDR3 has 15 residues. CDR3 region: CSARSRTGVGNEQFF. The CDR3 DNA follows: TGCAGTGCTAGATCCAGGACAGGGGTAGGCAATGAGCAGTTCTTC.

This chain joins TRBV29-1 and TRBJ2-7; TRBD1 aligns across 8 bases. CDR3 size: 14 residues. Germline CDR1 reads SQVTM; CDR2 reads ANQGSEA. The ends lost 4 bases at V and 3 bases at J; junction bases unmatched: 8. The DNA of the CDR3 is TGCAGCGTTGTACCAGGGGGCGCGTTCTACGAGCAGTACTTC. This gives the protein CSVVPGGAFYEQYF.

The V gene is TRBV11-2, the J gene TRBJ2-5; D call uncertain. Trimming stripped 5 bases from V and 1 base from J, with 17 bases between. The CDR3 runs to 16 residues. In germline, CDR1 is SGHAT, CDR2 FQNNGV. The CDR3 spells CASSPFLEEGQETQYF. As DNA, the CDR3 is TGTGCCAGCAGCCCGTTCCTAGAAGAAGGCCAAGAGACCCAGTACTTC.

V is TRBV14 and J is TRBJ2-2; D remains unclear. This CDR3 is built from 16 residues. Germline CDR1 and CDR2: SGHDN and FVKESK. With 1 base removed from V and 8 bases from J, the gap between germline ends came to 17 bases. The CDR3 DNA reads TGTGCCAGCAGCCAAGCGGCCCTTCTACAAGGAGGGGAGCTGTTTTTT. As protein: CASSQAALLQGGELFF.

The chain carries TRBV7-9 and TRBJ1-3; D possibly corresponds to TRBD1 (5 bases). V was shortened by 3 bases and J by 0 bases, with 9 bases between the two germline ends. This CDR3 region has 15 residues. The germline V gene encodes CDR1 SEHNR and CDR2 FQNEAQ (reference sequence). CDR3 DNA sequence: TGTGCCAGCAGCTTGCCCGGGGGCTCTGGAAACACCATATATTTT. Translation gives CASSLPGGSGNTIYF.

The chain employs TRBV30 and TRBJ1-1, with D hard to call. CDR3 size: 13 residues. The ends were cut back, 3 bases at V and 6 bases at J, with 14 bases in the middle. Germline CDR1 is GTSNPN and CDR2 is SVGIG (reference sequence). This chain's CDR3 is CAWRPGQSSEAFF. CDR3 sequence (DNA): TGTGCCTGGAGGCCGGGTCAAAGCTCTGAAGCTTTCTTT.

V usage is TRBV30 and J usage is TRBJ1-2, with 9 bases aligning to TRBD1. With V trimmed by 8 bases and J by 7 bases, 8 bases remained unmatched. Germline CDR1 is GTSNPN and CDR2 is SVGIG (reference sequence). The CDR3 length is 12 residues. CDR3 sequence: CARTGAVAGYTF. For the CDR3, the DNA is TGTGCCAGGACAGGGGCGGTCGCTGGCTACACCTTC.

The V gene is TRBV30, the J gene TRBJ1-6; D is uncertain. This CDR3 has 11 residues. CDR1 and CDR2 from the germline V gene are GTSNPN and SVGIG (reference sequence). V shed 2 bases and J shed 12 bases, with 8 bases lying between them. Here the CDR3 reads CAWSLGEPLHF. CDR3 DNA sequence: TGTGCCTGGAGTCTCGGGGAACCCCTCCACTTT.

This sequence joins TRBV18 and TRBJ2-3, with TRBD2 identical over 9 bases. Germline trimming cut 6 bases from V and 2 bases from J; bases unmatched to any gene: 12. The CDR3 totals 17 residues. The germline V gene has CDR1 KGHSH and CDR2 LQKENI. CDR3 region: CASSPDSGGPNTDTQYF. CDR3 in DNA: TGTGCCAGCTCCCCAGATAGCGGGGGCCCTAACACAGATACGCAGTATTTT. Full variable domain (rest looked up from reference TRBV18 and TRBJ2-3): NAGVMQNPRHLVRRRGQEARLRCSPMKGHSHVYWYRQLPEEGLKFMVYLQKENIIDESGMPKERFSAEFPKEGPSILRIQQVVRGDSAAYFCASSPDSGGPNTDTQYFGPGTRLTVL.

The chain combines TRBV20-1 with TRBJ2-5; TRBD2 matches at 7 bases. This CDR3 region has 14 residues. Germline V gene sequence: CDR1 DFQATT, CDR2 SNEGSKA (reference sequence). The V gene end was trimmed by 3 bases and the J gene end by 2 bases; junction bases not matched to a gene: 6. The chain's CDR3 is CSARRPGLQETQYF. The DNA of the CDR3 is TGCAGTGCTAGGCGCCCGGGACTACAAGAGACCCAGTACTTC.

The rearrangement uses TRBV5-1 and TRBJ1-6; TRBD1 agrees at 8 bases. The CDR3 sequence is 15 residues long. With 4 bases clipped from V and 7 bases from J, the junction kept 7 bases outside the gene matches. Germline CDR1 and CDR2: SGHRS and YFSETQ. The CDR3 region has the DNA TGCGCCAGCAGCGGGGGGACAGGCGAAAATTCACCCCTCCACTTT. Residues: CASSGGTGENSPLHF.

V and J are TRBV15 and TRBJ1-5, with D possibly TRBD1 on 5 matching bases. CDR3 length: 14 residues. Deletions cut 5 bases from V and 9 bases from J, with 17 bases between. Germline assignment: CDR1 LNHNV and CDR2 YYDKDF (reference sequence). This CDR3 is CATSPSNSQGPQHF. CDR3 nucleotides: TGTGCCACCAGCCCATCGAACAGCCAGGGGCCCCAGCATTTT.

This chain joins TRBV12-3 or TRBV12-4 and TRBJ2-5, with 12 positions matching TRBD2. With 2 bases clipped from V and 7 bases from J, the junction kept 8 bases outside the gene matches. CDR3 length: 16 amino acids. In nucleotides, the CDR3 is TGTGCCAGCAGTTTACCTAGCGGGGGGGCTAGAGGGACCCAGTACTTC. As protein: CASSLPSGGARGTQYF.

The J gene is TRBJ2-3, the V gene TRBV20-1, with D perhaps matching TRBD2 (5 bases). This CDR3 is built from 14 residues. Germline V gene lookup returns CDR1 DFQATT and CDR2 SNEGSKA (reference sequence). Trimming left V 3 bases short and J 0 bases short, with 10 bases between. CDR3 sequence reads: CSASGRGSTDTQYF. CDR3 nucleotides: TGCAGTGCTAGTGGTCGGGGTAGCACAGATACGCAGTATTTT.

The CDR3, as DNA: TGTGCCAGCAGCTTGGGCGGACACGGCCCTTATCAGCCCCAGCATTTT. Protein product: CASSLGGHGPYQPQHF. This sequence joins TRBV5-4 and TRBJ1-5; D might be TRBD1 (5 bases). Trimming left V 0 bases short and J 5 bases short, with 15 bases between. CDR3 length: 16 amino acids. Per germline, CDR1 SGHNT and CDR2 YYREEE (reference sequence).

V and J are TRBV9 and TRBJ1-5, with D possibly matching TRBD1 (5 bases). Germline V gene data show CDR1 as SGDLS and CDR2 as YYNGEE. The V end lost 3 bases, the J end lost 4 bases, and 11 bases lay between the germline ends. This CDR3 is 14 amino acids long. DNA of the CDR3: TGTGCCAGCAGCGGGGACTTTCTGAATCAGCCCCAGCATTTT. Translation gives CASSGDFLNQPQHF. Full variable domain (rest looked up from reference TRBV9 and TRBJ1-5): DSGVTQTPKHLITATGQRVTLRCSPRSGDLSVYWYQQSLDQGLQFLIQYYNGEERAKGNILERFSAQQFPDLHSELNLSSLELGDSALYFCASSGDFLNQPQHFGDGTRLSIL.

V and J are TRBV7-9 and TRBJ2-1; D might be TRBD2 (6 bases). V was cut by 2 bases and J by 6 bases, with 8 bases left in between. Germline-derived CDR1 and CDR2 are SEHNR and FQNEAQ (reference sequence). The CDR3 contains 13 residues. In DNA, the CDR3 is TGTGCCAGCAGCTTAACCGGGGGCAATGAGCAGTTCTTC. Translating it yields CASSLTGGNEQFF.

Comment on this clonotype: Relative to the germline gene, one junction end is altered; a read error may explain this. This chain links TRBV7-7 with TRBJ1-1, with D perhaps matching TRBD1 (6 bases). This CDR3 spans 13 amino acids. The germline V gene has CDR1 SSHAT and CDR2 FNYEAQ (reference sequence). CDR3 in amino acids: CASSLIQGSEAFF. The CDR3 nucleotides are TGTGCTAGCAGCTTGATACAGGGTTCGGAAGCTTTCTTT. Looking up the rest from reference TRBV7-7 and TRBJ1-1 gives the full variable domain: GAGVSQSPRYKVTKRGQDVTLRCDPISSHATLYWYQQALGQGPEFLTYFNYEAQPDKSGLPSDRFSAERPEGSISTLTIQRTEQRDSAMYRCASSLIQGSEAFFGQGTRLTVV.

This rearrangement joins TRBV12-3 or TRBV12-4 to TRBJ1-6; D not resolved. The CDR3 is 14 residues long. The V end was cut by 6 bases, the J end by 7 bases, with 13 bases between. This chain's CDR3 is CASRPIRVNSPLHF. CDR3 nucleotide sequence: TGTGCCAGCAGGCCCATAAGGGTAAATTCACCCCTCCACTTT.

This chain links TRBV2 with TRBJ2-5; TRBD2 agrees at 7 bases. The V segment lost 2 bases and the J segment 3 bases; nucleotides outside the gene matches: 0. CDR1 is SNHLY, CDR2 FYNNEI, per germline. This CDR3 has 13 residues. As DNA, the CDR3 is TGTGCCAGCAGTGAACTAGCGGAAGAGACCCAGTACTTC. Translation: CASSELAEETQYF. Complete variable domain (other parts from reference TRBV2 and TRBJ2-5): EPEVTQTPSHQVTQMGQEVILRCVPISNHLYFYWYRQILGQKVEFLVSFYNNEISEKSEIFDDQFSVERPDGSNFTLKIRSTKLEDSAMYFCASSELAEETQYFGPGTRLLVL.

The chain recombines TRBV5-4 with TRBJ2-2, with D perhaps matching TRBD2 (5 bases). Germline V gene lookup returns CDR1 SGHNT and CDR2 YYREEE (reference sequence). V was shortened by 4 bases and J by 1 base, with 14 bases between the two germline ends. CDR3 length: 16 residues. The CDR3 loop reads CASSRLLLGNTGELFF. In DNA, the CDR3 is TGTGCCAGCAGCCGACTACTACTAGGGAACACCGGGGAGCTGTTTTTT.

The J gene is TRBJ2-7, the V gene TRBV13; a weak D match, TRBD2 (5 bases). CDR3 length equals 17 residues. Germline-derived CDR1 and CDR2 are PRHDT and FYEKMQ (reference sequence). V was cut by 3 bases and J by 4 bases, with 22 bases left in between. The CDR3 sequence: CASSFLSDGLPTYEQYF. CDR3 nucleotides: TGTGCCAGCAGCTTTCTGAGCGATGGACTTCCGACTTACGAGCAGTACTTC.

The chain carries TRBV20-1 and TRBJ2-7; D unresolved. The CDR3 length is 13 residues. Germline CDR1 is DFQATT and CDR2 is SNEGSKA (reference sequence). Trimming removed 1 base at V and 2 bases at J, with 9 bases between. DNA of the CDR3: TGCAGTGCTAGAGGGGATTTTCCCTACGAGCAGTACTTC. This translates into CSARGDFPYEQYF.

V and J are TRBV12-3 or TRBV12-4 and TRBJ2-3, with D possibly being TRBD2 (5 bases). The CDR3 runs 14 residues. The V end was cut by 3 bases, the J end by 4 bases, with 11 bases between. DNA of the CDR3: TGTGCCAGCAGTTTCGAGGGATACTCAGATACGCAGTATTTT. It yields the protein CASSFEGYSDTQYF.

V and J are TRBV30 and TRBJ2-3, with 8 bases lining up with TRBD2. Germline CDR1 is GTSNPN and CDR2 is SVGIG (reference sequence). Trimming took 4 bases from V and 5 from J; bases not matched to a gene: 8. This CDR3 contains 14 residues. CDR3 amino acids: CAWKEAGGVDTQYF. CDR3 nucleotides: TGTGCCTGGAAAGAGGCGGGGGGTGTAGATACGCAGTATTTT.

This sequence joins TRBV6-6 and TRBJ1-2; D possibly corresponds to TRBD1 (5 bases). The CDR3 covers 13 residues. Trimming shortened V by 3 bases and J by 7 bases, and 12 bases separated the two germline ends. From germline, CDR1 is MNHNY and CDR2 SVGAGI (reference sequence). The CDR3 coding sequence is TGTGCCAGCAGTTATGTAGGGGCGCCTGGCTACACCTTC. It codes for CASSYVGAPGYTF.

The CDR3 sequence is CAWSVHSLEETQYF. CDR3 nucleotide sequence: TGTGCCTGGAGTGTACACTCTCTCGAAGAGACCCAGTACTTC. The chain recombines TRBV30 with TRBJ2-5; D unresolved. The CDR3 is 14 residues long. The V gene's germline CDR1 is GTSNPN and CDR2 SVGIG (reference sequence). V lost 0 bases, J lost 3 bases, and 11 bases lay in between.

The chain carries TRBV12-3 or TRBV12-4 and TRBJ1-1; a weak D match, TRBD1 (5 bases). This CDR3 has 15 amino acids. V lost 3 bases and J lost 4, with 15 bases in between. CDR3 sequence: CASSLSSRDGTEAFF. As DNA, the CDR3 is TGTGCCAGCAGTTTGTCGTCCCGGGACGGCACTGAAGCTTTCTTT.

The rearrangement uses TRBV5-1 and TRBJ2-7, with D unclear. V lost 4 bases and J lost 5, with 10 bases in between. The V gene's germline CDR1 is SGHRS and CDR2 YFSETQ. CDR3 length: 12 residues. This CDR3 reads CASSPAPHEQYF. The CDR3 nucleotides are TGCGCCAGCAGCCCCGCTCCCCACGAGCAGTACTTC.